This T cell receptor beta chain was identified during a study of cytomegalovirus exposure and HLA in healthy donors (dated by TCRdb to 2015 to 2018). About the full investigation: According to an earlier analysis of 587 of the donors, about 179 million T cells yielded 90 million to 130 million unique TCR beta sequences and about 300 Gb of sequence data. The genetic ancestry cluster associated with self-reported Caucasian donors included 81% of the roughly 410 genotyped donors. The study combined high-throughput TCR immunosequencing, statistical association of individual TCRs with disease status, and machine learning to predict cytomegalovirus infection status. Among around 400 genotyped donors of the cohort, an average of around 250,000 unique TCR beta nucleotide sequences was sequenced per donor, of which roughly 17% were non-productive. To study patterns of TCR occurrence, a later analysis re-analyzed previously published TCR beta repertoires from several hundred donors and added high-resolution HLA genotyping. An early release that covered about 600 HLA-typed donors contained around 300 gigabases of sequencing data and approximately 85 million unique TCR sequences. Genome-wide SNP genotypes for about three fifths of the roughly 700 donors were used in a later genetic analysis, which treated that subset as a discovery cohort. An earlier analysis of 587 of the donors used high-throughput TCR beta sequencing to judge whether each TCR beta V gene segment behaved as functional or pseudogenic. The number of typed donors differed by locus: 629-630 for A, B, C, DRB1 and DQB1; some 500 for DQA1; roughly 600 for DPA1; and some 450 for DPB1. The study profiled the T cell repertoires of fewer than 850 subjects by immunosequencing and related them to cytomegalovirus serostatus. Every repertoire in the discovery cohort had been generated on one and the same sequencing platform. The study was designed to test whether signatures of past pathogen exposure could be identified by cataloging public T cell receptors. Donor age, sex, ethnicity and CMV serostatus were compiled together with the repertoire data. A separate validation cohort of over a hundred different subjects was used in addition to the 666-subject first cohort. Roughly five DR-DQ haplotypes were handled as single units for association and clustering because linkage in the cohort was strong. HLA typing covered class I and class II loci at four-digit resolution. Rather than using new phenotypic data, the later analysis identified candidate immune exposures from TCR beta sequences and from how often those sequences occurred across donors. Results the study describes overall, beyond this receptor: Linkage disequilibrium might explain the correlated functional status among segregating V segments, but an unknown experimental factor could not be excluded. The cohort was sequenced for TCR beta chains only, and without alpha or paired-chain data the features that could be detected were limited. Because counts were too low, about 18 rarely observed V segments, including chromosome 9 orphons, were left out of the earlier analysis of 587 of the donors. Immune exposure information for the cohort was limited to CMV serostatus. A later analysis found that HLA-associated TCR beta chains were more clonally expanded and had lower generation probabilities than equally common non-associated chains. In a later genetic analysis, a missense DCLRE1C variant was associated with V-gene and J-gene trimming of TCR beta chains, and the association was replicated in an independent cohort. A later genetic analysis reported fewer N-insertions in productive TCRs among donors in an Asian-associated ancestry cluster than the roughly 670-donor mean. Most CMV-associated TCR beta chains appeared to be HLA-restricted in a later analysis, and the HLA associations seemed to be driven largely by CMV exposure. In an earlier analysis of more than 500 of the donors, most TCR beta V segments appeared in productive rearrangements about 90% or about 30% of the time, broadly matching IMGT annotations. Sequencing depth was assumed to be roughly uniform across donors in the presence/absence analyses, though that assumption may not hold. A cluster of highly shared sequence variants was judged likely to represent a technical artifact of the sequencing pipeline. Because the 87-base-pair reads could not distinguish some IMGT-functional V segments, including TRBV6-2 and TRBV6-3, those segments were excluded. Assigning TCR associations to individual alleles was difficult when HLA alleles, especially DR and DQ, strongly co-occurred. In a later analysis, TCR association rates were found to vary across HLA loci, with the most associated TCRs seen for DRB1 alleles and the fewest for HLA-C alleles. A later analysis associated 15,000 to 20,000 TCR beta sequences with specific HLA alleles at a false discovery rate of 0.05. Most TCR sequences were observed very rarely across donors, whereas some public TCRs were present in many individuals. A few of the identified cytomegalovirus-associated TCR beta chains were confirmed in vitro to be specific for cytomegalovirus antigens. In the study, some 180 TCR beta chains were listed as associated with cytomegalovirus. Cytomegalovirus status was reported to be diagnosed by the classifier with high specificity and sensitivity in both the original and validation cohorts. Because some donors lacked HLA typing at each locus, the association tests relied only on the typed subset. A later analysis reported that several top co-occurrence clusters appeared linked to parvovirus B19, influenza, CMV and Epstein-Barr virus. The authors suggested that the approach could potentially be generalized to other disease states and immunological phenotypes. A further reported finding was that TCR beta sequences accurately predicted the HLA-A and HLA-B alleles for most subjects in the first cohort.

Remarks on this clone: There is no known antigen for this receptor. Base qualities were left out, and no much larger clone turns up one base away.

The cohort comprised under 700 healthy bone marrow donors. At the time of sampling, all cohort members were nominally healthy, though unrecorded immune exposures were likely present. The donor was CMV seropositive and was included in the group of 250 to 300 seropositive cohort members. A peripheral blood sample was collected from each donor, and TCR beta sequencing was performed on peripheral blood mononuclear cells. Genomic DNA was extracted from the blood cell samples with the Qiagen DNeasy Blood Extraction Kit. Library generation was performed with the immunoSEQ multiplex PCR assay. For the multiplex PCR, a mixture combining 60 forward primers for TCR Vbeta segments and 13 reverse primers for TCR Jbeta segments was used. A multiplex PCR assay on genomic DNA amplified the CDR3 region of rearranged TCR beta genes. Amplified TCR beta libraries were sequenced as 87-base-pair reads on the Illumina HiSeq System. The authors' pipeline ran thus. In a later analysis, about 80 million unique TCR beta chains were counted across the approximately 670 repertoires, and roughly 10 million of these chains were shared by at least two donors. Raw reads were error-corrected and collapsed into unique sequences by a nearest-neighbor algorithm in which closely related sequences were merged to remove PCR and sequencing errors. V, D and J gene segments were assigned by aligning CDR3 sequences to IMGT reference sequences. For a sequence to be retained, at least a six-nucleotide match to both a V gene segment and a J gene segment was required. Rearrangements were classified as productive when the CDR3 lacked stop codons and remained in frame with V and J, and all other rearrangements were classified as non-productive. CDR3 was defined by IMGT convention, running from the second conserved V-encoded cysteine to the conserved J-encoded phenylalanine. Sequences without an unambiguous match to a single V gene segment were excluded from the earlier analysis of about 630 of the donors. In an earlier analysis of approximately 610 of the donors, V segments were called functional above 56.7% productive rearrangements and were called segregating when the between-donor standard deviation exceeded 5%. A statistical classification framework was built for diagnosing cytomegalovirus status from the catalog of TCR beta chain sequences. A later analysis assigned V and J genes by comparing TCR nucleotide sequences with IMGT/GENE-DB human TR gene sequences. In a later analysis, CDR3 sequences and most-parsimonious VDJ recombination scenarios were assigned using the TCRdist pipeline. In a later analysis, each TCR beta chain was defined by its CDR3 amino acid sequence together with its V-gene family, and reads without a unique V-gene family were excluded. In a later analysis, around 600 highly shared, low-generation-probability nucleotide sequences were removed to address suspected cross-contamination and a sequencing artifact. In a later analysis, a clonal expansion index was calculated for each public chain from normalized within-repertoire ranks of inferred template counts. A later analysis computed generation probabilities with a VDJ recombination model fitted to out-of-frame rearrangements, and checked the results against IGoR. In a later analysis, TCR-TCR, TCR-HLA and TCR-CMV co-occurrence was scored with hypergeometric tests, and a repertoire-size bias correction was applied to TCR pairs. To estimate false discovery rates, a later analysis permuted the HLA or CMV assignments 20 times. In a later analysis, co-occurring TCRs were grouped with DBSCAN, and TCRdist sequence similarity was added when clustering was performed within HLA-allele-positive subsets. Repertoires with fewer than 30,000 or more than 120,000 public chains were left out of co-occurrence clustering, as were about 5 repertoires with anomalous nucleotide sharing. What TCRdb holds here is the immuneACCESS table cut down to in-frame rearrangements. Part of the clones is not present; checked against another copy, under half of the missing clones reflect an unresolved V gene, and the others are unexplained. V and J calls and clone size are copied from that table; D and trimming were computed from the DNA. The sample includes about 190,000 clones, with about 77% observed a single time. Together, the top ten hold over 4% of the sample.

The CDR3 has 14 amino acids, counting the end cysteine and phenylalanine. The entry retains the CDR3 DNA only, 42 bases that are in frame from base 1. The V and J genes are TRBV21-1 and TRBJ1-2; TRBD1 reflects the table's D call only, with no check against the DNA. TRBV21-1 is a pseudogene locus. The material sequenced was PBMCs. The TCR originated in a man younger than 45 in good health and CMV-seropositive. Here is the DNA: TGTGCCAGCAGCAAAGTTGGGACAGGGGTCGGCTACACCTTC. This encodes CASSKVGTGVGYTF.